The 29 T cell receptor beta chains presented below share a single source sample, sequenced in a study of blood T cell repertoires in COVID-19. Produced via immunoSEQ multiplex PCR; TCRdb's table is partial and in-frame only. This table holds around 300,000 clones, roughly 88% found once. Source material: PBMCs or T cells enriched from blood (not recorded which). The receptors shown here come from a man aged 25 to 40 who had recovered from COVID-19.

The chain couples TRBV12-3 or TRBV12-4 to TRBJ1-1; 9 bases fit TRBD1. Germline trimming cut 5 bases from V and 8 bases from J; bases unmatched to any gene: 6. There are 13 residues in the CDR3. CDR3 sequence (DNA): TGTGCCAGCAGTCCTGGGACAGGGCCCGAAGCTTTCTTT. Residues: CASSPGTGPEAFF.

The chain has TRBV18 and TRBJ2-5; tentative D call: TRBD1 (5 bases). CDR3 length: 13 residues. Trimming stripped 4 bases from V and 5 bases from J, with 11 bases between. In germline, CDR1 is KGHSH, CDR2 LQKENI. The DNA of the CDR3 is TGTGCCAGCTCACGAGACAGCCAGGAGACCCAGTACTTC. Translation: CASSRDSQETQYF.

This chain joins TRBV6-1 and TRBJ1-5; 9 bases are shared with TRBD1. Germline V gene sequence: CDR1 MNHNS, CDR2 SASEGT. V lost 3 bases, J lost 3 bases, and 12 bases stayed unmatched. This CDR3 comprises 18 residues. CDR3 residues: CASSDRDRVISANQPQHF. As DNA, the CDR3 is TGTGCCAGCAGTGACCGGGACAGGGTGATTTCAGCCAATCAGCCCCAGCATTTT.

The rearrangement uses TRBV28 and TRBJ1-1; no clear D gene. Germline loops: CDR1 MDHEN, CDR2 SYDVKM. The CDR3 is 13 residues long. The ends were cut back, 3 bases at V and 1 base at J, with 6 bases in the middle. The CDR3 DNA is TGTGCCAGCAGTTTTTCGAGGAACACTGAAGCTTTCTTT. It codes for CASSFSRNTEAFF.

V and J are TRBV5-4 and TRBJ2-1; perhaps TRBD1 as D (6 bases). The germline V gene has CDR1 SGHNT and CDR2 YYREEE (reference sequence). This CDR3 contains 11 residues. The V and J ends lost 4 bases and 10 bases respectively, with 9 bases between them. CDR3 region: CASSPGTEQFF. CDR3 DNA sequence: TGTGCCAGCAGCCCCGGGACAGAGCAGTTCTTC.

The chain joins TRBV3-1 (or the pseudogene TRBV3-2) to TRBJ2-1; 9 bases agree with TRBD2. CDR1 and CDR2 (germline): LGHDT, YNNKEL (reference sequence). The J segment lost 9 bases and the V segment lost 8 bases, leaving 8 bases of the junction unmatched. The CDR3 extends over 13 amino acids. CDR3 DNA sequence: TGTGCCAGCTGGGCGGGGGGGCCCGGTGAGCAGTTCTTC. Translating it yields CASWAGGPGEQFF.

V gene TRBV24-1 combines with J gene TRBJ2-3; a weak D match, TRBD1 (6 bases). CDR3 length equals 16 residues. The germline V and J ends were trimmed by 2 bases and 6 bases, with 17 bases remaining between them. Per the germline V gene, CDR1 is KGHDR and CDR2 is SFDVKD. CDR3 sequence reads: CATSDSAPSGQDTQYF. CDR3 bases: TGTGCCACCAGTGATTCCGCCCCCTCTGGACAGGATACGCAGTATTTT.

The chain has TRBV30 and TRBJ1-1; TRBD1 agrees at 7 bases. The length of the CDR3 is 13 residues. V gave up 3 bases and J gave up 4 bases; unmatched junction bases: 5. Germline lookup yields CDR1 GTSNPN and CDR2 SVGIG (reference sequence). The CDR3 region is CAWSQYRGTEAFF. The CDR3 nucleotides read TGTGCCTGGAGCCAATACAGGGGCACTGAAGCTTTCTTT.

The chain is built from TRBV6-6 and TRBJ2-2; D may be TRBD1 (6 bases). Trimming pared 8 bases from V and 4 bases from J, leaving 14 bases between. The germline V gene has CDR1 MNHNY and CDR2 SVGAGI (reference sequence). The CDR3 consists of 14 residues. This CDR3 is CASLRGQSTGELFF. The CDR3 nucleotides read TGTGCCAGCCTCAGGGGTCAGAGCACCGGGGAGCTGTTTTTT.

The chain has TRBV6-5 and TRBJ1-2; D remains unclear. The V end lost 0 bases, the J end lost 4 bases, and 6 bases lay between the germline ends. CDR1 is MNHEY and CDR2 is SVGAGI in the germline V gene. The CDR3 runs to 13 residues. The chain's CDR3 is CASSYSISYGYTF. The CDR3 DNA sequence: TGTGCCAGCAGTTACTCGATTAGCTATGGCTACACCTTC.

The V gene is TRBV28, the J gene TRBJ2-3, with 7 bases lining up with TRBD2. The CDR3 extends over 13 amino acids. V was pared by 3 bases and J by 6 bases, with 3 bases of the junction left unmatched. The germline CDR1 and CDR2 sequences are MDHEN and SYDVKM. DNA of the CDR3: TGTGCCAGCAGTTTGGGAGGGTTTGATACGCAGTATTTT. This translates into CASSLGGFDTQYF.

The chain joins TRBV5-1 to TRBJ2-1; 9 bases are shared with TRBD1. The CDR3 is made up of 15 amino acids. Germline values: CDR1 SGHRS, CDR2 YFSETQ. V shed 4 bases and J 7 bases; nucleotides not matched to a gene: 9. As DNA, the CDR3 is TGCGCCAGCAGCCCAGACAGGGGGGTGGGTAATGAGCAGTTCTTC. This sequence encodes CASSPDRGVGNEQFF.

This chain links TRBV5-4 with TRBJ2-1, with D maybe TRBD2 (5 bases). The germline gives CDR1 SGHNT, CDR2 YYREEE (reference sequence). The CDR3 has 16 amino acids. The V and J ends lost 2 bases and 2 bases respectively, with 14 bases between them. Here the CDR3 reads CASSFSNRLTYNEQFF. CDR3 DNA sequence: TGTGCCAGCAGCTTTTCAAACAGACTAACCTACAATGAGCAGTTCTTC.

There are many counts of this clone. CDR3 residues: CASRHNSGANVLTF. The CDR3 region has the DNA TGTGCCAGCAGACATAACTCTGGGGCCAACGTCCTGACTTTC. The chain is built from TRBV11-2 and TRBJ2-6; no clear D gene. The germline V gene has CDR1 SGHAT and CDR2 FQNNGV. V dropped 6 bases and J dropped 0 bases, with 6 bases sitting between them. The CDR3 is 14 residues long.

The chain couples TRBV27 to TRBJ2-3, with 9 bases lining up with TRBD2. The trim removed 3 bases at V and 6 bases at J, leaving 7 bases unmatched. Per the germline V gene, CDR1 is MNHEY and CDR2 is SMNVEV (reference sequence). This CDR3 is built from 15 residues. CDR3 coding DNA: TGTGCCAGCAGTTTCGAGGGACTAGCTATCGATACGCAGTATTTT. Its protein product is CASSFEGLAIDTQYF.

This rearrangement joins TRBV21-1 to TRBJ1-1. TRBV21-1 has pseudogene status. This CDR3 spans 14 amino acids. The CDR3 DNA follows: TGTGCCAGCAGCAAAGGCACGGGGAACACTGAAGCTTTCTTT. Translation: CASSKGTGNTEAFF.

V is TRBV5-6 and J is TRBJ1-5, with D possibly TRBD1 on 6 matching bases. Germline V gene data show CDR1 as SGHDT and CDR2 as YYEEEE. The CDR3 runs to 16 residues. Trimming took off 0 bases at V and 2 bases at J, with 12 bases between the two ends. Written as DNA, the CDR3 is TGTGCCAGCAGCTTGGGGGCGAACAGGGGCAATCAGCCCCAGCATTTT. As protein: CASSLGANRGNQPQHF.

The genes are TRBV19 and TRBJ2-7, with D perhaps TRBD1 (6 bases). Trimming took 1 base from V and 7 from J, leaving 14 bases between them. The CDR3 consists of 14 residues. Per the germline V gene, CDR1 is LNHDA and CDR2 is SQIVND (reference sequence). Here the CDR3 reads CASSIARGSWEQYF. The DNA of the CDR3 is TGTGCCAGTAGTATAGCCAGGGGCAGCTGGGAGCAGTACTTC.

V usage is TRBV7-7 and J usage is TRBJ2-2, with no clear D. V lost 3 bases and J lost 1, with 9 bases in between. Germline V gene lookup returns CDR1 SSHAT and CDR2 FNYEAQ (reference sequence). The length of the CDR3 is 15 residues. The CDR3 DNA reads TGTGCCAGCAGCTTGGGTCAGGAGAACACCGGGGAGCTGTTTTTT. Translation gives CASSLGQENTGELFF.

The chain couples TRBV7-8 to TRBJ2-1; a weak D match, TRBD1 (6 bases). Germline CDR1 is SGHVS and CDR2 is FQNEAQ. The CDR3 has 16 residues. The V end was cut by 4 bases, the J end by 5 bases, with 18 bases between. The CDR3 nucleotides read TGTGCCAGCAGCTGGAGTCGAGGGGGATCCAACAATGAGCAGTTCTTC. Translation: CASSWSRGGSNNEQFF. Full variable domain (rest looked up from reference TRBV7-8 and TRBJ2-1): GAGVSQSPRYKVAKRGQDVALRCDPISGHVSLFWYQQALGQGPEFLTYFQNEAQLDKSGLPSDRFFAERPEGSVSTLKIQRTQQEDSAVYLCASSWSRGGSNNEQFFGPGTRLTVL.

This chain links TRBV5-4 with TRBJ2-5; D is possibly TRBD2 (7 bases). The germline CDR1 and CDR2 sequences are SGHNT and YYREEE (reference sequence). The V gene lost 2 bases and the J gene lost 1 base, with 9 bases spanning the gap. The CDR3 has 14 amino acids. CDR3 nucleotides: TGTGCCAGCAGCTTCGCGGGGGCCCAAGAGACCCAGTACTTC. Translating it yields CASSFAGAQETQYF. Filled out from reference TRBV5-4 and TRBJ2-5, the complete variable domain reads ETGVTQSPTHLIKTRGQQVTLRCSSQSGHNTVSWYQQALGQGPQFIFQYYREEENGRGNFPPRFSGLQFPNYSSELNVNALELDDSALYLCASSFAGAQETQYFGPGTRLLVL.

The genes are TRBV9 and TRBJ2-1, with 7 bases lining up with TRBD1. In germline, CDR1 is SGDLS, CDR2 YYNGEE. V lost 0 bases, J lost 8 bases, and 8 bases stayed unmatched. The CDR3 has 15 amino acids. Here the CDR3 reads CASSVGQGVSYEQFF. In nucleotides, the CDR3 is TGTGCCAGCAGCGTAGGGCAGGGGGTGTCGTATGAGCAGTTCTTC.

The CDR3 bases are TGTGCCATCAGAACAGGATTGAACACTGAAGCTTTCTTT. Its translation: CAIRTGLNTEAFF. The gene calls are TRBV10-3 and TRBJ1-1; maybe TRBD1 (5 bases). Germline CDR1 reads ENHRY; CDR2 reads SYGVKD. The CDR3 is 13 residues long. The germline V and J ends were trimmed by 6 bases and 0 bases, with 8 bases remaining between them.

This chain joins TRBV28 and TRBJ1-2; TRBD1 matches at 12 bases. V was pared by 6 bases and J by 8 bases, with 7 bases of the junction left unmatched. This CDR3 contains 14 residues. Germline CDR1 and CDR2: MDHEN and SYDVKM. CDR3 nucleotides: TGTGCCAGCAGCCGGGGACAGGGGGCTAGAGGCTACACCTTC. This encodes CASSRGQGARGYTF.

The V and J genes are TRBV6-2 or TRBV6-3 and TRBJ1-1; 8 bases fit TRBD1. With 6 bases clipped from V and 5 bases from J, the junction kept 5 bases outside the gene matches. Germline CDR1 and CDR2: MNHEY and SVGEGT. This CDR3 contains 13 residues. CDR3: CASSLDRGTEAFF. DNA for the CDR3: TGTGCCAGCAGCCTCGACAGGGGAACTGAAGCTTTCTTT.

V is TRBV18 and J is TRBJ2-3; D call uncertain. The CDR3 has 11 amino acids. Germline CDR1 is KGHSH and CDR2 is LQKENI. V dropped 8 bases and J dropped 3 bases, with 6 bases sitting between them. This chain's CDR3 is CASLITDTQYF. CDR3 DNA: TGTGCCAGCCTAATAACAGATACGCAGTATTTT.

The genes are TRBV28 and TRBJ1-6; 12 bases agree with TRBD1. The CDR3 is 16 residues long. CDR1 MDHEN and CDR2 SYDVKM come from the germline V gene. Trimming at V came to 7 bases and at J to 10 bases, leaving 11 bases not matched to a gene. CDR3 nucleotides: TGTGCCAGCAACTTAGAGGGGACAGGGGGCGGATCACCCCTCCACTTT. Translated: CASNLEGTGGGSPLHF.

The chain combines TRBV27 with TRBJ1-1, with D unresolved. V was pared by 4 bases and J by 0 bases, with 12 bases between. This CDR3 spans 15 amino acids. From germline, CDR1 is MNHEY and CDR2 SMNVEV (reference sequence). CDR3 protein: CASSSLWGVNTEAFF. The CDR3 DNA reads as TGTGCCAGCAGTTCCCTTTGGGGAGTGAACACTGAAGCTTTCTTT.

The rearrangement links TRBV5-1 to TRBJ2-3; D gene ambiguous. The CDR3 spans 14 residues. V lost 2 bases, J lost 5 bases, and 12 bases lay in between. Germline lookup yields CDR1 SGHRS and CDR2 YFSETQ. As DNA, the CDR3 is TGCGCCAGCAGCTTAGTACAGTCCGGAGATACGCAGTATTTT. Its translation: CASSLVQSGDTQYF.